This is a list of T cell receptor beta chains from one sample in a study of CD8+CD57+ T cells in acquired aplastic anemia. In TCRdb, the reads were re-called with MiXCR into one record per CDR3 protein. The table has around 190,000 distinct CDR3 sequences, about 53% seen once; the top ten hold around a sixth. The sample taken for sequencing was sorted CD4+, CD8+, or CD8+CD57+ T cells (not recorded which) from PBMCs. Receptors were obtained from a human donor in good health, serving as a control. Both conserved end residues are trimmed from each CDR3. Clone size is shown for a subset of rows, as once, few, many or a class of expanded clone.

cdr3_length: 12
clone_size: many
v_call: TRBV29-1
j_call: TRBJ1-5
cdr3_aa: SAALNDGNQPQH

cdr3_length: 13
clone_size: .
v_call: TRBV19
j_call: TRBJ2-5
cdr3_aa: ASSMAGLAGVTPY

cdr3_length: 13
clone_size: once
v_call: TRBV24-1
j_call: TRBJ2-2
cdr3_aa: ATSAGDSNTGELF

cdr3_length: 13
clone_size: many
v_call: TRBV20-1
j_call: TRBJ2-6
cdr3_aa: SATEGYSGANVLT

cdr3_length: 11
clone_size: .
v_call: TRBV7-9
j_call: TRBJ1-2
cdr3_aa: ASSLGGMDGYT

cdr3_length: 12
clone_size: many
v_call: TRBV20-1
j_call: TRBJ1-1
cdr3_aa: RSLGTGGNTEAF

cdr3_length: 12
clone_size: many
v_call: TRBV7-2
j_call: TRBJ1-1
cdr3_aa: ASSLAPTNTEAF

cdr3_length: 12
clone_size: .
v_call: TRBV12-3/TRBV12-4
j_call: TRBJ1-1
cdr3_aa: ASSPTGENTEAF

cdr3_length: 12
clone_size: .
v_call: TRBV29-1
j_call: TRBJ2-3
cdr3_aa: SVESSGGDYTQY

cdr3_length: 14
clone_size: many
v_call: TRBV6-1
j_call: TRBJ2-1
cdr3_aa: ASSLEHRGRINEQF

cdr3_length: 15
clone_size: many
v_call: TRBV19
j_call: TRBJ2-1
cdr3_aa: ASREPGGGRSYNEQF

cdr3_length: 12
clone_size: .
v_call: TRBV7-3
j_call: TRBJ1-1
cdr3_aa: ASIGPGQTTEAF

cdr3_length: 13
clone_size: few
v_call: TRBV7-7
j_call: TRBJ2-5
cdr3_aa: ASSRNRGTEETQY

cdr3_length: 10
clone_size: few
v_call: TRBV25-1
j_call: TRBJ1-2
cdr3_aa: ASRGQTAIDT

cdr3_length: 13
clone_size: .
v_call: TRBV7-8
j_call: TRBJ1-4
cdr3_aa: ASSSLDRGGEKLF

cdr3_length: 13
clone_size: many
v_call: TRBV19
j_call: TRBJ1-2
cdr3_aa: ASSIEVGIRDGYT

cdr3_length: 10
clone_size: .
v_call: TRBV7-9
j_call: TRBJ1-1
cdr3_aa: ASSKQGTEAF

cdr3_length: 13
clone_size: .
v_call: TRBV9
j_call: TRBJ1-2
cdr3_aa: ASSPEGRDVYGYT

cdr3_length: 9
clone_size: .
v_call: TRBV10-2
j_call: TRBJ1-1
cdr3_aa: ASSGLTEAF

cdr3_length: 9
clone_size: .
v_call: TRBV6-7
j_call: TRBJ1-2
cdr3_aa: ASSPPWGYT

cdr3_length: 12
clone_size: few
v_call: TRBV19
j_call: TRBJ1-2
cdr3_aa: ASTRTGDNYGYT

cdr3_length: 13
clone_size: many
v_call: TRBV5-1
j_call: TRBJ2-2
cdr3_aa: ASSLAGPNTGELF

cdr3_length: 13
clone_size: .
v_call: TRBV25-1
j_call: TRBJ1-1
cdr3_aa: ASSEFGGRDTEAF

cdr3_length: 13
clone_size: few
v_call: TRBV28
j_call: TRBJ2-1
cdr3_aa: ASRPGTGGYNEQF

cdr3_length: 13
clone_size: .
v_call: TRBV7-2
j_call: TRBJ1-5
cdr3_aa: ASSSEGRGQGAQH

cdr3_length: 13
clone_size: .
v_call: TRBV7-2
j_call: TRBJ2-3
cdr3_aa: ASSLMTVATDTQY

cdr3_length: 12
clone_size: .
v_call: TRBV19
j_call: TRBJ1-4
cdr3_aa: ASRDRGSSEKLF

cdr3_length: 11
clone_size: .
v_call: TRBV5-8
j_call: TRBJ1-6
cdr3_aa: ASSYRTASPLH